Below, 5 T cell receptor beta chains from the same sample are listed, as sequenced in a study of cytomegalovirus exposure and HLA in healthy donors. The PCR ran on 60 Vbeta and 13 Jbeta primers. The table came from immunoSEQ multiplex PCR; TCRdb's copy has only in-frame clones and leaves some out. The table lists roughly 190,000 clones, 84% of them singletons. The sequencing sample was made of PBMCs. The receptor set was obtained from a woman in her 50s in good health and CMV-seropositive.

The rearrangement uses TRBV9 and TRBJ2-7, with TRBD2 matching 13 bases. The CDR3 has 14 amino acids. Germline CDR1 reads SGDLS; CDR2 reads YYNGEE. Germline trimming cut 4 bases from V and 5 bases from J; bases unmatched to any gene: 3. Written as DNA, the CDR3 is TGTGCCAGCAGCACTAGCGGGGGGGCCCACGAGCAGTACTTC. Protein: CASSTSGGAHEQYF. Using reference TRBV9 and TRBJ2-7 for the parts outside the CDR3, the full variable domain is DSGVTQTPKHLITATGQRVTLRCSPRSGDLSVYWYQQSLDQGLQFLIQYYNGEERAKGNILERFSAQQFPDLHSELNLSSLELGDSALYFCASSTSGGAHEQYFGPGTRLTVT.

About this clone: At the DNA level, this CDR3 is encoded by other sequences in the same sample as well. This chain's CDR3 is CASRSTGGAEAFF. The CDR3 DNA follows: TGTGCCAGCAGATCGACGGGGGGCGCTGAAGCTTTCTTT. The genes are TRBV5-4 and TRBJ1-1; possible D gene TRBD1, 6 bases. The CDR3 is 13 amino acids. The germline V gene has CDR1 SGHNT and CDR2 YYREEE (reference sequence). With 5 bases removed from V and 6 bases from J, the gap between germline ends came to 14 bases.

This chain uses TRBV5-6 with TRBJ2-7; 12 nucleotides match TRBD1. Germline V gene sequence: CDR1 SGHDT, CDR2 YYEEEE. With V trimmed by 4 bases and J by 6 bases, 5 bases remained unmatched. This CDR3 region has 14 residues. CDR3 region: CASSRRDRGLEQYF. As DNA, the CDR3 is TGTGCCAGCAGCCGACGGGACAGGGGGCTCGAGCAGTACTTC. The whole variable domain, remainder taken from reference TRBV5-6 and TRBJ2-7, is DAGVTQSPTHLIKTRGQQVTLRCSPKSGHDTVSWYQQALGQGPQFIFQYYEEEERQRGNFPDRFSGHQFPNYSSELNVNALLLGDSALYLCASSRRDRGLEQYFGPGTRLTVT.

This clone was recorded a few times. This chain uses TRBV6-5 with TRBJ1-1, with TRBD1 matching over 11 bases. V gave up 5 bases and J gave up 4 bases; unmatched junction bases: 6. This CDR3 region has 15 residues. CDR1 is MNHEY, CDR2 SVGAGI, per germline. The CDR3 nucleotides are TGTGCCAGCAGTCAGACCGGGACAGGGGGCACTGAAGCTTTCTTT. Protein sequence: CASSQTGTGGTEAFF.

The chain recombines TRBV6-6 with TRBJ2-7; D is perhaps TRBD1 (6 bases). The CDR3 covers 13 residues. The V end lost 7 bases, the J end lost 5 bases, and 15 bases lay between the germline ends. Looked up from germline, CDR1 is MNHNY and CDR2 is SVGAGI (reference sequence). In DNA, the CDR3 is TGTGCCAGCATTTCGACAGGATTCCACGAGCAGTACTTC. This translates into CASISTGFHEQYF.